This is a list of T cell receptor beta chains from one sample in a study of CD8 T cells in Susac syndrome. TCRdb re-derived calls from the immunoSEQ multiplex PCR reads in MiXCR, one entry per CDR3 protein. Here the sample spans approximately 220,000 distinct CDR3 sequences, roughly 92% being singletons. Material: CD8+ T cells from PBMCs. These TCRs come from a human donor with multiple sclerosis. Both conserved end residues are part of each CDR3. Fields, in order: CDR3 DNA, CDR3 protein, clone size, D gene, V gene, J gene. The D gene is left open where the match is weak. The size field is filled for only some rows; it gives once, few, many or a size class.

TGTGCCGGGAGGGATACGCAGTATTTT	CAGRDTQYF	NA	NA	TRBV5-8	TRBJ2-3
TGTGCCAGCAGCTTACCATACCGCGAGCAGTACTTC	CASSLPYREQYF	NA	NA	TRBV7-6	TRBJ2-7
TGCGCCAGCAGCCACTCCAAGACAGGCGCGATTGGTCAAGAGACCCAGTACTTC	CASSHSKTGAIGQETQYF	NA	NA	TRBV4-3	TRBJ2-5
TGTGCCAGCAGCCCCACTCTACCGGAGGAAGAGACCCAGTACTTC	CASSPTLPEEETQYF	NA	NA	TRBV3-1	TRBJ2-5
TGTGCCAGCAGCCAACTCGGACTAGCGGGGGACAATGAGCAGTTCTTC	CASSQLGLAGDNEQFF	NA	TRBD2	TRBV3-1	TRBJ2-1
TGTGCCAGCAGTAGCGGGAGTGCAGATACGCAGTATTTT	CASSSGSADTQYF	NA	TRBD2	TRBV6-2/TRBV6-3	TRBJ2-3
TGTGCCAGCAGTTTAACCAGCGGAGCAGAGACCCAGTACTTC	CASSLTSGAETQYF	NA	NA	TRBV12-3/TRBV12-4	TRBJ2-5
TGTGCCAGCAGCGGGGGTGGGGACCCTTACAATGAGCAGTTCTTC	CASSGGGDPYNEQFF	NA	NA	TRBV5-4	TRBJ2-1
TGTGCCAGTAGTATTGGGGGGGCCGGCACTGAAGCTTTCTTT	CASSIGGAGTEAFF	NA	NA	TRBV19	TRBJ1-1
TGTGCCAGCAGTTGGGATAGCAATCAGCCCCAGCATTTT	CASSWDSNQPQHF	few	NA	TRBV27	TRBJ1-5
TGTGCCAGCAGACCCCTAACAGGGGGCTCTGGAAACACCATATATTTT	CASRPLTGGSGNTIYF	NA	TRBD1	TRBV27	TRBJ1-3
TGTGCCAGCAGCCAAGGTTGGCCAGGGGGTATAAACTATGGCTACACCTTC	CASSQGWPGGINYGYTF	NA	TRBD1	TRBV3-1	TRBJ1-2
TGTGCCAGCAGCGTAGAAGATTGGGGGGCTGAAGCTTTCTTT	CASSVEDWGAEAFF	NA	NA	TRBV9	TRBJ1-1
TGTGCCAGCACCCCCGGGACTAGCGGCTACAATGAGCAGTTCTTC	CASTPGTSGYNEQFF	NA	TRBD2	TRBV5-6	TRBJ2-1
TGTGCCAGCAGTGAAGGGACTAGCGGCACCTACGAGCAGTACTTC	CASSEGTSGTYEQYF	once	TRBD2	TRBV2	TRBJ2-7
TGCAGCGCATCCGAGGACGGAAGCCCTCGGTACTTC	CSASEDGSPRYF	NA	NA	TRBV29-1	TRBJ2-7
TGTGCCAGCAGCGGGACTAGCGGGAGCTATGAGCAGTTCTTC	CASSGTSGSYEQFF	once	TRBD2	TRBV9	TRBJ2-1
TGTGCCAGCAGTTTCTTAGGACAGGGAATAATTAACTATGGCTACACCTTC	CASSFLGQGIINYGYTF	NA	TRBD1	TRBV6-5	TRBJ1-2
TGTGCCAGCAGCTCCGGACAGGGGACCGCCCGAGGCTACACCTTC	CASSSGQGTARGYTF	NA	TRBD1	TRBV7-9	TRBJ1-2
TGTGCCAGCAGCCAGAACACCGGGGAGCTGTTTTTT	CASSQNTGELFF	NA	NA	TRBV3-1	TRBJ2-2
TGTGCCAGCTCGGACAGGGGCGCGACAGATACGCAGTATTTT	CASSDRGATDTQYF	NA	TRBD1	TRBV12-3/TRBV12-4	TRBJ2-3
TGCGCCAGCAGCCAAAAGGAGGGGGGGCAGCCCCAGCATTTT	CASSQKEGGQPQHF	NA	NA	TRBV4-3	TRBJ1-5
TGTGCCAGCAGCTTAAACAATGCGGAGACCCAGTACTTC	CASSLNNAETQYF	NA	NA	TRBV7-2	TRBJ2-5
TGTGCCAGCAGTGGGGACGGCGCTACTAATGAAAAACTGTTTTTT	CASSGDGATNEKLFF	NA	NA	TRBV6-5	TRBJ1-4
TGTGCCAGCAGTGACAGGGACTGGGACACTGAAGCTTTCTTT	CASSDRDWDTEAFF	NA	TRBD1	TRBV6-5	TRBJ1-1
TGTGCCAGCAGCCGACTAGCCCCCTCCTACAATGAGCAGTTCTTC	CASSRLAPSYNEQFF	NA	TRBD2	TRBV27	TRBJ2-1
TGCAGCGTTAGCAGGTCGGGCCTTGGAGAGACCCAGTACTTC	CSVSRSGLGETQYF	NA	NA	TRBV29-1	TRBJ2-5
TGTGCCAGCAGCTTATTAGCGGGAGGAAGGCACGAGCAGTACTTC	CASSLLAGGRHEQYF	NA	TRBD2	TRBV11-2	TRBJ2-7
TGTGCCAGCAGCCAAGGCAGGTCCATGGGCACCGGGGAGCTGTTTTTT	CASSQGRSMGTGELFF	NA	NA	TRBV4-2	TRBJ2-2